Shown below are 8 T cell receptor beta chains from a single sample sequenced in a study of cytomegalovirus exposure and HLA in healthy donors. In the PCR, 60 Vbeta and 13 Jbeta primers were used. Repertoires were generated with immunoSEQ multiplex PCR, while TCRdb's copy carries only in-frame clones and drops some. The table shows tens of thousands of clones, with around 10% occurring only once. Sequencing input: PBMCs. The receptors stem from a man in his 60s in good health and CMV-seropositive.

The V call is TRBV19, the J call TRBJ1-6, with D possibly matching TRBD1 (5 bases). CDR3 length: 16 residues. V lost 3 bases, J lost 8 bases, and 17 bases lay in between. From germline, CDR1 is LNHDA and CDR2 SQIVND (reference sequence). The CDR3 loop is CASSIRGTAMDSPLHF. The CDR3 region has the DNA TGTGCCAGTAGTATTAGGGGAACAGCGATGGATTCACCCCTCCACTTT. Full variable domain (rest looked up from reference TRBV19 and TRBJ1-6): DGGITQSPKYLFRKEGQNVTLSCEQNLNHDAMYWYRQDPGQGLRLIYYSQIVNDFQKGDIAEGYSVSREKKESFPLTVTSAQKNPTAFYLCASSIRGTAMDSPLHFGNGTRLTVT.

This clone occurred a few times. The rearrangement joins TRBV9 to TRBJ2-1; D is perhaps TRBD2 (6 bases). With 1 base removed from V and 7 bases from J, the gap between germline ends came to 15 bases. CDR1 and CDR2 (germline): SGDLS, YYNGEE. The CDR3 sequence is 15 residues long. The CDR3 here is CASSVFGGDRNEQFF. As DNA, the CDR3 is TGTGCCAGCAGCGTATTCGGAGGGGATAGGAATGAGCAGTTCTTC.

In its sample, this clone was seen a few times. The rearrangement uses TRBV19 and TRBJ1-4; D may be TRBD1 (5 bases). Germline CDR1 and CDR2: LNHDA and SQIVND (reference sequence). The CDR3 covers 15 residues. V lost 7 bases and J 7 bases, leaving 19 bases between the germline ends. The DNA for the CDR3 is TGTGCCAGTACCCCTATTCTGGGGCTCGGTGAAAAACTGTTTTTT. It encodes CASTPILGLGEKLFF.

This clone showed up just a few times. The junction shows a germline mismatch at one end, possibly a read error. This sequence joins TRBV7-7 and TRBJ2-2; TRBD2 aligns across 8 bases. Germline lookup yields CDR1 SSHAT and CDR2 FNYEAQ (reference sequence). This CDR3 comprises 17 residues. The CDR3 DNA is TGTGCTAGCAGCTCCGTTACCCACGGGAGGGACACCGGGGAGCTGTTTTTT. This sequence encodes CASSSVTHGRDTGELFF.

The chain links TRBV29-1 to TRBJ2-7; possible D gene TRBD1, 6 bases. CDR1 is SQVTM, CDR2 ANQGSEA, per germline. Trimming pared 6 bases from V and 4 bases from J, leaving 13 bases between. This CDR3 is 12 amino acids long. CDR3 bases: TGCAGCGTCTCGTCAGGGGCGTACGAGCAGTACTTC. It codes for CSVSSGAYEQYF.

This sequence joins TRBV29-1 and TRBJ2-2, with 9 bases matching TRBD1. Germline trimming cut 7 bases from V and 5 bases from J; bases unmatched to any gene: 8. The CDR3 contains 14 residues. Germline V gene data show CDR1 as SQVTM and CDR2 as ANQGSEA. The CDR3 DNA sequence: TGCAGCGCCCGGGGACAGGGAAATACCGGGGAGCTGTTTTTT. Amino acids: CSARGQGNTGELFF.

Here the CDR3 reads CSVGSTSDGELFF. CDR3 bases: TGCAGCGTTGGAAGCACCTCCGACGGGGAGCTGTTTTTT. The gene calls are TRBV29-1 and TRBJ2-2, with D uncertain. The V end lost 4 bases, the J end lost 7 bases, and 13 bases lay between the germline ends. CDR1 is SQVTM and CDR2 is ANQGSEA in the germline V gene. The CDR3 covers 13 residues.

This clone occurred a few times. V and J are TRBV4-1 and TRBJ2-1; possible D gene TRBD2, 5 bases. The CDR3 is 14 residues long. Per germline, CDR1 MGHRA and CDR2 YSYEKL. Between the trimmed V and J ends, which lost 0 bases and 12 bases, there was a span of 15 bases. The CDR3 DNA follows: TGCGCCAGCAGCCAAGATCCACCCGGGGATGCGCAGTTCTTC. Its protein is CASSQDPPGDAQFF.